The clone carrying this TCR beta chain occurred a few times. This entry is derived from a study of control samples from healthy donors and cancer patients. TCRdb's table, derived via immunoSEQ multiplex PCR, lists solely in-frame clones and lacks some. The table has 65,000 to 100,000 clones, approximately 89% seen once. The V gene end was trimmed by 6 bases and the J gene end by 5 bases; junction bases not matched to a gene: 8. The CDR3 extends over 14 amino acids. Germline V gene lookup returns CDR1 LGHDT and CDR2 YNNKEL (reference sequence). The chain has TRBV3-1 (or the pseudogene TRBV3-2) and TRBJ1-1, with 8 bases that match TRBD1. The sequencing input was blood. The clonotype originates from a man aged 45-65 years in good health. The CDR3 reads CASRAEQGGTEAFF. The CDR3 nucleotides read TGTGCCAGCAGGGCAGAACAGGGGGGAACTGAAGCTTTCTTT.